The rows below give T cell receptor beta chains drawn from one sample of a study of blood T cell repertoires in COVID-19. Only in-frame clones appear in the TCRdb table, and some are missing; sequencing was by immunoSEQ multiplex PCR. Of some 300,000 clones listed, just under 90% were seen once; the top ten hold roughly 6%. The specimen was peripheral blood. Source of these receptors: a woman in her 50s with COVID-19, enrolled during active disease. The CDR3 runs from the conserved cysteine through the conserved F or W. Each record gives: J gene, clone size, D gene, V gene, CDR3 protein, CDR3 DNA. D genes are given only for firm matches. Clone size is shown for a subset of rows, as once, few, many or a class of expanded clone.

j_gene: TRBJ1-6
abundance: NA
d_gene: NA
v_gene: TRBV23-1
CDR3aa: CASLRGRSSPLHF
CDR3nt: TGCGCCAGCCTCAGGGGAAGATCCTCACCCCTCCACTTT

j_gene: TRBJ1-1
abundance: NA
d_gene: NA
v_gene: TRBV18
CDR3aa: CASSPQSGGTEAFF
CDR3nt: TGTGCCAGCTCACCACAGAGTGGGGGGACTGAAGCTTTCTTT

j_gene: TRBJ2-7
abundance: NA
d_gene: NA
v_gene: TRBV24-1
CDR3aa: CATSDSSEDWYF
CDR3nt: TGTGCCACCAGTGATTCGAGTGAGGACTGGTACTTC

j_gene: TRBJ2-5
abundance: few
d_gene: TRBD1
v_gene: TRBV5-6
CDR3aa: CASSLLAGQGATQYF
CDR3nt: TGTGCCAGCAGCTTGCTGGCGGGACAGGGGGCGACCCAGTACTTC

j_gene: TRBJ2-3
abundance: NA
d_gene: NA
v_gene: TRBV29-1
CDR3aa: CSVHRERTQYF
CDR3nt: TGCAGCGTTCACAGGGAGAGGACGCAGTATTTT

j_gene: TRBJ1-5
abundance: NA
d_gene: TRBD1
v_gene: TRBV2
CDR3aa: CASSEGDRGEYSNQPQHF
CDR3nt: TGTGCCAGCAGTGAAGGGGACAGGGGAGAATATAGCAATCAGCCCCAGCATTTT

j_gene: TRBJ1-5
abundance: NA
d_gene: NA
v_gene: TRBV6-4
CDR3aa: CASSDELGDQPQHF
CDR3nt: TGTGCCAGCAGTGACGAATTAGGAGATCAGCCCCAGCATTTT

j_gene: TRBJ1-5
abundance: NA
d_gene: NA
v_gene: TRBV27
CDR3aa: CASSLSSTGAINQPQHF
CDR3nt: TGTGCCAGCAGTTTATCCTCTACGGGTGCAATCAATCAGCCCCAGCATTTT

j_gene: TRBJ2-1
abundance: NA
d_gene: TRBD1
v_gene: TRBV11-2
CDR3aa: CASSLVDRGPYNEQFF
CDR3nt: TGTGCCAGCAGCTTAGTGGACAGGGGGCCCTACAATGAGCAGTTCTTC

j_gene: TRBJ1-1
abundance: NA
d_gene: TRBD1
v_gene: TRBV7-2
CDR3aa: CASSRQGRTEAFF
CDR3nt: TGTGCCAGCAGCCGACAGGGGAGGACTGAAGCTTTCTTT

j_gene: TRBJ2-7
abundance: NA
d_gene: TRBD1
v_gene: TRBV19
CDR3aa: CASSIRDRGLEEQYF
CDR3nt: TGTGCCAGTAGTATCCGGGACAGGGGGCTCGAGGAGCAGTACTTC

j_gene: TRBJ2-2
abundance: NA
d_gene: TRBD2
v_gene: TRBV3-1/TRBV3-2
CDR3aa: CASSWTSMNTGELFF
CDR3nt: TGTGCCAGCAGCTGGACTAGCATGAACACCGGGGAGCTGTTTTTT

j_gene: TRBJ1-1
abundance: NA
d_gene: NA
v_gene: TRBV6-5
CDR3aa: CASSTQGLIGTEAFF
CDR3nt: TGTGCCAGCAGTACTCAGGGACTGATCGGCACTGAAGCTTTCTTT

j_gene: TRBJ2-2
abundance: NA
d_gene: NA
v_gene: TRBV7-2
CDR3aa: CASSSGAGELFF
CDR3nt: TGTGCCAGCAGCTCCGGGGCCGGGGAGCTGTTTTTT

j_gene: TRBJ1-4
abundance: NA
d_gene: TRBD1
v_gene: TRBV5-1
CDR3aa: CASSFGTGNEKLFF
CDR3nt: TGCGCCAGCAGCTTCGGGACAGGGAATGAAAAACTGTTTTTT

j_gene: TRBJ1-5
abundance: NA
d_gene: TRBD1
v_gene: TRBV11-2
CDR3aa: CASSLGDSSRQPQHF
CDR3nt: TGTGCCAGCAGCTTAGGGGACAGTTCCCGTCAGCCCCAGCATTTT

j_gene: TRBJ2-2
abundance: NA
d_gene: NA
v_gene: TRBV2
CDR3aa: CASIYDTTRTSTGELFF
CDR3nt: TGTGCCAGCATTTATGACACGACTAGGACGTCGACCGGGGAGCTGTTTTTT

j_gene: TRBJ1-1
abundance: NA
d_gene: TRBD1
v_gene: TRBV30
CDR3aa: CAWRGLDRAAFF
CDR3nt: TGTGCCTGGAGGGGATTGGACAGGGCAGCTTTCTTT

j_gene: TRBJ1-1
abundance: NA
d_gene: TRBD1
v_gene: TRBV10-3
CDR3aa: CAISEQSTGKAFF
CDR3nt: TGTGCCATCAGTGAGCAATCGACAGGGAAAGCTTTCTTT

j_gene: TRBJ2-3
abundance: NA
d_gene: NA
v_gene: TRBV27
CDR3aa: CASGLRSFDTQYF
CDR3nt: TGTGCCAGCGGCCTCCGGAGCTTCGATACGCAGTATTTT

j_gene: TRBJ1-5
abundance: NA
d_gene: NA
v_gene: TRBV25-1
CDR3aa: CASSEWSDSNQPQHF
CDR3nt: TGTGCCAGCAGTGAATGGTCAGATAGCAATCAGCCCCAGCATTTT

j_gene: TRBJ2-5
abundance: once
d_gene: NA
v_gene: TRBV3-1/TRBV3-2
CDR3aa: CASSQDPGGYETQYF
CDR3nt: TGTGCCAGCAGCCAAGATCCAGGGGGGTACGAGACCCAGTACTTC

j_gene: TRBJ2-7
abundance: NA
d_gene: NA
v_gene: TRBV7-2
CDR3aa: CASSLGVGGPSYEQYF
CDR3nt: TGTGCCAGCAGCTTAGGGGTGGGAGGCCCCTCCTACGAGCAGTACTTC

j_gene: TRBJ2-7
abundance: NA
d_gene: NA
v_gene: TRBV19
CDR3aa: CASSIVGGSASEQYF
CDR3nt: TGTGCCAGTAGTATAGTCGGGGGAAGTGCTTCCGAGCAGTACTTC

j_gene: TRBJ1-1
abundance: NA
d_gene: NA
v_gene: TRBV9
CDR3aa: CASSRQESNTEAFF
CDR3nt: TGTGCCAGCAGCAGACAGGAGTCGAACACTGAAGCTTTCTTT

j_gene: TRBJ2-5
abundance: NA
d_gene: TRBD1
v_gene: TRBV7-9
CDR3aa: CASSEQGGYQETQYF
CDR3nt: TGTGCCAGCAGCGAACAGGGGGGCTATCAAGAGACCCAGTACTTC

j_gene: TRBJ1-2
abundance: NA
d_gene: NA
v_gene: TRBV6-5
CDR3aa: CASSYTGYYGYTF
CDR3nt: TGTGCCAGCAGTTACACAGGGTACTATGGCTACACCTTC

j_gene: TRBJ1-3
abundance: NA
d_gene: NA
v_gene: TRBV19
CDR3aa: CASSTTPGNTIYF
CDR3nt: TGTGCCAGTAGTACGACTCCAGGAAACACCATATATTTT

j_gene: TRBJ1-1
abundance: once
d_gene: TRBD1
v_gene: TRBV23-1
CDR3aa: CASSQQGASMNTEAFF
CDR3nt: TGCGCCAGCAGTCAACAGGGGGCGAGCATGAACACTGAAGCTTTCTTT

j_gene: TRBJ2-1
abundance: NA
d_gene: TRBD1
v_gene: TRBV24-1
CDR3aa: CATSFQGAGHNEQFF
CDR3nt: TGTGCCACCAGCTTTCAGGGGGCGGGGCACAATGAGCAGTTCTTC

j_gene: TRBJ2-3
abundance: NA
d_gene: TRBD1
v_gene: TRBV19
CDR3aa: CATRGQGITDTQYF
CDR3nt: TGTGCCACCCGAGGACAGGGAATCACAGATACGCAGTATTTT

j_gene: TRBJ1-4
abundance: NA
d_gene: TRBD1
v_gene: TRBV3-1/TRBV3-2
CDR3aa: CASSRTGGDEKLFF
CDR3nt: TGTGCCAGCAGCCGGACAGGGGGCGATGAAAAACTGTTTTTT

j_gene: TRBJ1-1
abundance: NA
d_gene: TRBD1
v_gene: TRBV5-4
CDR3aa: CASSSDRGMENTEAFF
CDR3nt: TGTGCCAGCAGTTCAGACAGGGGGATGGAGAACACTGAAGCTTTCTTT

j_gene: TRBJ2-2
abundance: NA
d_gene: TRBD2
v_gene: TRBV7-8
CDR3aa: CASSLEGAGAGGLVGELFF
CDR3nt: TGTGCCAGCAGCTTAGAGGGCGCCGGAGCGGGTGGACTAGTCGGGGAGCTGTTTTTT

j_gene: TRBJ2-7
abundance: NA
d_gene: NA
v_gene: TRBV6-2/TRBV6-3
CDR3aa: CASSHLGLGLGEQYF
CDR3nt: TGTGCCAGCAGTCACCTTGGGCTTGGGTTAGGCGAGCAGTACTTC

j_gene: TRBJ2-7
abundance: NA
d_gene: TRBD1
v_gene: TRBV29-1
CDR3aa: CSVLPFGQGNYEQYF
CDR3nt: TGCAGCGTTCTCCCCTTCGGACAGGGGAACTACGAGCAGTACTTC

j_gene: TRBJ1-6
abundance: few
d_gene: TRBD1
v_gene: TRBV18
CDR3aa: CASSGGTGSSYNSPLHF
CDR3nt: TGTGCCAGCTCGGGCGGGACAGGGAGCTCCTATAATTCACCCCTCCACTTT

j_gene: TRBJ2-1
abundance: once
d_gene: TRBD2
v_gene: TRBV2
CDR3aa: CASNPRGLAGGIIYNEQFF
CDR3nt: TGTGCCAGCAATCCTAGGGGTCTAGCGGGAGGGATCATCTACAATGAGCAGTTCTTC

j_gene: TRBJ1-2
abundance: NA
d_gene: TRBD1
v_gene: TRBV29-1
CDR3aa: CSVGAGGADGYTF
CDR3nt: TGCAGCGTTGGGGCAGGGGGCGCGGATGGCTACACCTTC

j_gene: TRBJ1-1
abundance: NA
d_gene: NA
v_gene: TRBV6-4
CDR3aa: CASSAEGGTEAFF
CDR3nt: TGTGCCAGCAGTGCTGAAGGGGGCACTGAAGCTTTCTTT

j_gene: TRBJ2-7
abundance: NA
d_gene: NA
v_gene: TRBV3-1/TRBV3-2
CDR3aa: CASSQDGGFYEQYF
CDR3nt: TGTGCCAGCAGCCAAGATGGGGGGTTCTACGAGCAGTACTTC

j_gene: TRBJ1-2
abundance: NA
d_gene: NA
v_gene: TRBV7-3
CDR3aa: CASSLTGSNYGYTF
CDR3nt: TGTGCCAGCAGCTTAACGGGCAGTAACTATGGCTACACCTTC

j_gene: TRBJ2-1
abundance: NA
d_gene: TRBD2
v_gene: TRBV11-3
CDR3aa: CASSSGLAGLNEQFF
CDR3nt: TGTGCCAGCAGCTCCGGACTAGCGGGCCTAAATGAGCAGTTCTTC

j_gene: TRBJ2-1
abundance: NA
d_gene: NA
v_gene: TRBV27
CDR3aa: CASSLMRDEQFF
CDR3nt: TGTGCCAGCAGTTTAATGCGCGATGAGCAGTTCTTC

j_gene: TRBJ2-3
abundance: NA
d_gene: NA
v_gene: TRBV30
CDR3aa: CAWSVNMAQEQYF
CDR3nt: TGTGCCTGGAGTGTAAATATGGCCCAGGAGCAGTATTTT

j_gene: TRBJ1-6
abundance: NA
d_gene: NA
v_gene: TRBV7-2
CDR3aa: CASSLSTSPLHF
CDR3nt: TGTGCCAGCAGCTTAAGCACCTCACCCCTCCACTTT

j_gene: TRBJ2-5
abundance: NA
d_gene: NA
v_gene: TRBV11-3
CDR3aa: CASSLGRGRAGSQYF
CDR3nt: TGTGCCAGCAGCTTAGGTAGGGGCCGAGCCGGGTCCCAGTACTTC

j_gene: TRBJ2-5
abundance: NA
d_gene: TRBD1
v_gene: TRBV5-1
CDR3aa: CASRPGQGMETQYF
CDR3nt: TGCGCCAGCAGACCGGGACAGGGAATGGAGACCCAGTACTTC

j_gene: TRBJ1-1
abundance: NA
d_gene: TRBD1
v_gene: TRBV12-3/TRBV12-4
CDR3aa: CASSSQGVGPAFF
CDR3nt: TGTGCCAGCAGTTCACAGGGGGTGGGCCCGGCTTTCTTT

j_gene: TRBJ2-5
abundance: NA
d_gene: NA
v_gene: TRBV6-5
CDR3aa: CASSKGETQYF
CDR3nt: TGTGCCAGCAGTAAGGGGGAGACCCAGTACTTC

j_gene: TRBJ2-3
abundance: NA
d_gene: NA
v_gene: TRBV5-1
CDR3aa: CASRQGSSTDTQYF
CDR3nt: TGCGCCAGCAGACAGGGCTCTAGCACAGATACGCAGTATTTT